Here is one T cell receptor beta chain with its context. The specificity of this receptor is unknown. Base qualities were left out, and no much larger clone turns up one base away. The data derive from a study of blood T cell repertoires in COVID-19 (dated by TCRdb to the early 2020s). Background for the entire study: Collaborator samples came from the United States, Italy and Spain and covered acute and convalescent phases of COVID-19. Sample metadata almost always included a de-identified subject ID, COVID-19 status, age in years and sex. The samples were drawn from the first 160 participants of the ongoing ImmuneRACE study and from more than 1,000 subjects provided by 6 global collaborators. Where available, HLA class I and class II types were obtained from metadata supplied by the sample provider rather than from assay-based typing. The repertoires were released in a freely available public database intended as a resource for research on the immune response to SARS-CoV-2. Subjects who had been exposed to COVID-19, were actively infected with it, or had recovered from it provided the deeply sampled blood TCRbeta repertoires that made up the dataset. The material from the prospective study consisted of cDNA or gDNA derived from T cells, B-cell-depleted T cells, or PBMCs.

Study-wide conclusions, independent of this receptor: How much clinical and demographic metadata was included differed by source and by participant, and the metadata was provided uncurated.

TCRbeta CDR3 regions were amplified from genomic DNA using the immunoSEQ Assay, a bias-controlled multiplex PCR. The published analysis was carried out like this. Nucleated cell counts per sample were estimated from amplification of reference gene primers within the assay. Sequence reads were collapsed and filtered to measure the absolute abundance of every unique TCRbeta CDR3 rearrangement. For each sample, productive Simpson clonality was calculated as the square root of Simpson's diversity index across productive rearrangements. In its TCRdb copy, this immuneACCESS table keeps in-frame sequences only and misses some clones. Where compared with another copy, unresolved V genes explain less than half of these, and the others have no known cause. The V and J calls and the clone size are those of that table, but D and trimming were determined from the DNA. The sample includes 73,000 or so clones, with 75% to 95% observed a single time. Roughly 13% of the sample belongs to the ten largest clones.

The CDR3, cysteine through phenylalanine, is 15 amino acids long. The kept DNA is CDR3 alone, 45 bases in frame from the first base. As encoded in the germline V gene (reference sequence), CDR1 is LNHNV while CDR2 is YYDKDF. V drops 2 bases and J drops 7 bases, leaving 14 bases in between. Collaborating institutions collected whole blood in K2EDTA tubes following their own protocols. For TCRbeta analysis, collaborator samples were shipped as frozen whole blood, as isolated PBMCs, or as DNA extracted from either sample type. Rearrangement joined TRBV15 to TRBJ1-4, with no confidently assigned D gene. Source material: peripheral blood. This receptor was taken from a human donor with active COVID-19. The donor label of this sample is uncertain. The DNA sequence is as follows: TGTGCCACCAGCAGAAGACCCGCGCGGGGTGAAAAACTGTTTTTT. It is translated as CATSRRPARGEKLFF.